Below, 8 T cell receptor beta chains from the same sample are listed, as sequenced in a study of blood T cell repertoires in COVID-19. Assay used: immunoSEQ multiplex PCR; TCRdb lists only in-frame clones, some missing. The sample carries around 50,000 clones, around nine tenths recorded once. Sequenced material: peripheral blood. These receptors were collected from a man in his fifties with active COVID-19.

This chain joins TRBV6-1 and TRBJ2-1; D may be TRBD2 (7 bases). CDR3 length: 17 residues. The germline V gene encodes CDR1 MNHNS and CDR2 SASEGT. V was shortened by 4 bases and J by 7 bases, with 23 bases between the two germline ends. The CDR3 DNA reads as TGTGCCAGCAGTGGGCCGTTGGGGGGGCTAAGTTTAAATGAGCAGTTCTTC. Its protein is CASSGPLGGLSLNEQFF.

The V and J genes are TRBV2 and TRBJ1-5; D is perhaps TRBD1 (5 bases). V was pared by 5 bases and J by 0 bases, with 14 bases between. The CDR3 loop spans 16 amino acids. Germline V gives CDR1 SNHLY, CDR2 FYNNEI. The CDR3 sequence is CASSFTTAFSNQPQHF. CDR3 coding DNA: TGTGCCAGCAGTTTTACGACAGCATTTAGCAATCAGCCCCAGCATTTT.

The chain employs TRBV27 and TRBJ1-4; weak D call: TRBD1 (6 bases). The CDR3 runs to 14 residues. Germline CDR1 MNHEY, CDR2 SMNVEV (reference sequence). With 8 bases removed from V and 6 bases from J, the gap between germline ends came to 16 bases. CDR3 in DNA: TGTGCCAGCTCCAGCGTGGGGGCCGATGAAAAACTGTTTTTT. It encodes CASSSVGADEKLFF.

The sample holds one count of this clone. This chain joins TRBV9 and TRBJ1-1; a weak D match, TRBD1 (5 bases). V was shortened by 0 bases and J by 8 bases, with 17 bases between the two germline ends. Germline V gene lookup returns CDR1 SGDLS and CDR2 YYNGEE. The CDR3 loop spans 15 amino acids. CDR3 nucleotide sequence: TGTGCCAGCAGCGTAGGCCCCGACAGACACTACGAAGCTTTCTTT. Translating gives CASSVGPDRHYEAFF.

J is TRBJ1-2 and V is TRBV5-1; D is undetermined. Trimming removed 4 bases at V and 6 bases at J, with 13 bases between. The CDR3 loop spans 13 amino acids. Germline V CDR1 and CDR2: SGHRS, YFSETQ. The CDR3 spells CASSPPVEDGYTF. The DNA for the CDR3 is TGCGCCAGCAGCCCCCCGGTAGAGGATGGCTACACCTTC.

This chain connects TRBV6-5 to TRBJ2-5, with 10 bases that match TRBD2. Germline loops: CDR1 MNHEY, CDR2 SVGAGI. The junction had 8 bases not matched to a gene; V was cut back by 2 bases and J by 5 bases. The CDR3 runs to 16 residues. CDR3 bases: TGTGCCAGCAGTTACCCTAGCGGGGGCCTCCGGGAGACCCAGTACTTC. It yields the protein CASSYPSGGLRETQYF.

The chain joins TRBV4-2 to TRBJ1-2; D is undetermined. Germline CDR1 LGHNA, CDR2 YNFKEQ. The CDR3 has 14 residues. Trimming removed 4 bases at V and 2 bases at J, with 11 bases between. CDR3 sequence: CASSPERGNYGYTF. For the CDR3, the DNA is TGTGCCAGCAGCCCCGAACGAGGGAACTATGGCTACACCTTC.

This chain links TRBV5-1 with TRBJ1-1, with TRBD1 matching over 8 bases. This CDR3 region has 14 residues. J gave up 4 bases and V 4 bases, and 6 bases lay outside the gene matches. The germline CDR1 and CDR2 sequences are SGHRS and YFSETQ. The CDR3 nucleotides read TGCGCCAGCAGCAGGACAGGGTCAGGCACTGAAGCTTTCTTT. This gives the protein CASSRTGSGTEAFF.